This TCR beta chain was captured by sequencing in a study of blood T cells in healthy people across ages. Combining a sample-barcoded 5' primer with a J-beta primer mix, a second PCR ran for about 7 to 11 cycles. TCRdb re-called the 5' RACE reads through MiXCR, storing one row per CDR3 protein. The data contain about 1.1 million distinct CDR3 sequences, 35% to 40% of them seen just once; the ten biggest clones take up around 14%. No fewer than 5 micrograms of total RNA were isolated from every sample. Overall study results and limits: Measured against age, TCR beta diversity per million T cells decreased in a roughly linear manner. No one knew whether donors had CMV, which possibly confounded expanded clonotype changes.

Germline V gives CDR1 DFQATT, CDR2 SNEGSKA (reference sequence). The CDR3 runs to 15 residues. Trimming stripped 5 bases from V and 9 bases from J, with 24 bases between. The sample holds a few counts of this clonotype. As yet, its antigen is unknown. Sample: blood. The TCR was taken from a man younger than 35 in good health. V is TRBV20-1 and J is TRBJ2-3; D gene uncertain. The CDR3: CSAGHLRTNLWTQYF. DNA for the CDR3: TGCAGTGCTGGTCACCTTCGTACGAACCTATGGACGCAGTATTTT.